Listed here is a single T cell receptor beta chain. Antigen: not known. CDR3 length: 16 amino acids. The source of the sample is a study of CXCR3-negative and CXCR3-positive naive CD8 T cells. The study made its TRB cDNA libraries by 5' RACE, adding UMI labels. From the 5' RACE reads, TCRdb lists one entry per CDR3 protein and no DNA. Its table records 120,000 to 150,000 distinct CDR3 sequences. Study-wide results and limits: Researchers report CXCR3 expression partially decreased after cryopreservation, with fresh PBMCs used in most assays. The study found more hydrophobic TRB CDR3s in CXCR3-positive naive cells than in CXCR3-negative naive cells.

Material for sequencing was naive CXCR3+ CD8+ T cells from blood. The subset here: CD45RO-CCR7+CD27+CD95- naive CD8+ T cells expressing CXCR3 (TNR3+). This receptor was identified in a human donor in good health. Some clones in this sample may be carry-over from other donors' samples. The V call is TRBV12-2, the J call TRBJ1-1; TCRdb returns TRBD1, unconfirmable since there is no DNA. TRBV12-2 is designated a pseudogene. The chain's CDR3 is CASRLASTAYDPEAFF.